This T cell receptor beta chain appears in the sequencing data of a study of T cell repertoires in MIS-A myocarditis (dated by TCRdb to between 2021 and 2024). TCRbeta CDR3 regions were amplified with the immunoSEQ bias-controlled multiplex PCR and sequenced at high throughput. The source study handled its data this way. CDR3 sequences were collapsed and filtered by the immunoSEQ vendor pipeline to quantify abundance and frequency of each unique TCRbeta CDR3. Dominant CDR3 amino acid sequences were clustered with SARS-CoV-2-specific ImmuneCODE TCRbeta sequences by CD-HIT using a 90% global sequence identity threshold. Clones were classed as hyperexpanded at frequencies of 0.1 to 1 and as large at frequencies of 0.01 to 0.1. The CDR3 amino acid sequences and the V and J gene assignments of the dominant clones were confirmed with MiXCR. The R stringdist package was used to calculate Levenshtein distances between the patient clonotypes and the ImmuneCODE hits. Imported from immuneACCESS, the table was reduced by TCRdb to in-frame sequences with V and J called. These copies leave out some clones; in studies compared against another copy, an unresolved V gene accounts for under half, and the cause of the remainder is not known. Clone size and the V and J calls come from that table; the DNA yielded D and trimming. Within this sample are roughly 10,000 clones, with 83% of them counted one time only. 29% of the sample lies in the top ten.

Unmatched junction bases come to 5, with V trimmed by 5 bases and J by 7 bases. Including cysteine and phenylalanine, the CDR3 has 14 amino acids. The retained sequence is limited to the CDR3, 42 bases, with the frame set at the first base. The germline V gene (reference sequence) sets CDR1 to SEHNR and CDR2 to FQNEAQ. In the case of this clone: No cognate antigen has been identified for it. Per-base qualities were not stored, and no clone one base away is much larger.

The QIAamp DNA FFPE kit was used to extract genomic DNA from formalin-fixed paraffin-embedded autopsy tissue. The chain couples TRBV7-9 to TRBJ1-4, with 9 bases in between that match TRBD1. The source material was right ventricle heart tissue obtained at autopsy. Taken with the paper, the label for cell subset or site translates to: cardiac tissue sample (left or right ventricle, interventricular septum, or pericardium). The receptor was derived from a man younger than 35 with fulminant myocarditis from multisystem inflammatory syndrome in adults (MIS-A) after COVID-19. The sequenced DNA: TGTGCCAGCAGCAACAACAGGGGGCTTGAAAAACTGTTTTTT. Its protein reads: CASSNNRGLEKLFF.